This T cell receptor (beta chain) was recovered during a study of OX40 agonist ivuxolimab in advanced cancers. Looking at the study overall: Ivuxolimab was an agonistic, fully human IgG2 monoclonal antibody directed against OX40 (CD134), a costimulatory receptor. Intravenous ivuxolimab was administered to patients every 2 weeks at six dose levels: 0.01, 0.1, 0.3, 1.5, 3 and 10 mg/kg. The monotherapy dose-escalation portion (N of about 50 patients) of the phase I ivuxolimab trial is reported in the paper. Among the approximately 50 dose-escalation patients, around 20 had hepatocellular carcinoma, approximately 15 melanoma, 9 renal cell carcinoma and 9 head and neck cancer. Patients were allowed to have had prior anti-PD-1, anti-PD-L1 or anti-CTLA-4 therapy, and 30% to 50% of the dose-escalation patients had previously received checkpoint inhibitors. The point of sequencing TCRbeta in the periphery was to test whether ivuxolimab changed TCR sequence diversity and drove clonal T-cell expansion. The dose-escalation cohort was roughly 87% male with a mean age of roughly 60 years, ranging from roughly 20 to 80. Partial responses occurred in three dose-escalation patients, of whom one had hepatocellular carcinoma and two had cutaneous melanoma.

A word on this clone: Its antigen is currently not known. No base quality values were provided; no much bigger clone lies one nucleotide off.

To sequence the TCRbeta CDR3 region, genomic DNA was isolated from the sorted cells. The immunoSEQ Assay was used to sequence the TCRbeta CDR3 regions. Held by TCRdb, this immuneACCESS table contains in-frame sequences only and omits some clones. Under half of the omission traces to an unresolved V gene where checked; the cause of the rest is unknown. The sample data list about 61,000 clones, and around nine tenths of these were observed just once. Clones ranked in the top ten supply roughly 0.5% of the sample. The trial excluded patients who had a history of autoimmune disease or were on systemic immunosuppression. Peripheral blood for TCR sequencing was collected from all dose cohorts at baseline, on cycle 4 day 1, and on cycle 7 day 1. The samples were taken from a phase I, first-in-human, multicenter, open-label dose-escalation trial of ivuxolimab. The trial enrolled adults with locally advanced or metastatic head and neck squamous cell, hepatocellular, melanoma or renal cell carcinoma. Before TCR sequencing, CD4+ T cells and CD8+ T cells were sorted from peripheral blood as separate populations.

Study-wide findings and limitations: After ivuxolimab, more expanded clones were found on average in CD8+ T cells than in CD4+ T cells. Low levels of normalized T-cell clonal expansion were also seen in some patients who did not respond. Antigen specificity was not determined for the clonally expanded peripheral T cells. In partial responders in the 0.1-3.0 mg/kg groups, normalized peripheral clonal expansion was found to be among the lowest, especially among CD8+ T cells. At doses of 0.1 to 3.0 mg/kg, clonal expansion of both CD4+ and CD8+ T cells in blood was seen between baseline and week 6.

Relative to germline, V is missing 7 bases and J is missing 0 bases, with 5 bases of the junction outside any gene match. CDR1 is given as MNHNS and CDR2 as SASEGT, both from the germline V gene. The CDR3 contains 15 residues, cysteine and phenylalanine counted. Just CDR3 DNA is preserved here, 45 bases in frame from base 1. Sequencing used CD4+ or CD8+ T cells sorted from blood, obtained in a trial of the OX40 agonist ivuxolimab. The receptor's source is an adult with an advanced solid tumor such as melanoma, head and neck, liver or kidney cancer. The sequence links TRBV6-1 to TRBJ2-2; 7 bases in between match TRBD1. The DNA is as follows: TGTGCCAGCAAACGGGACAGCGCGAACACCGGGGAGCTGTTTTTT. Its amino acids are CASKRDSANTGELFF.